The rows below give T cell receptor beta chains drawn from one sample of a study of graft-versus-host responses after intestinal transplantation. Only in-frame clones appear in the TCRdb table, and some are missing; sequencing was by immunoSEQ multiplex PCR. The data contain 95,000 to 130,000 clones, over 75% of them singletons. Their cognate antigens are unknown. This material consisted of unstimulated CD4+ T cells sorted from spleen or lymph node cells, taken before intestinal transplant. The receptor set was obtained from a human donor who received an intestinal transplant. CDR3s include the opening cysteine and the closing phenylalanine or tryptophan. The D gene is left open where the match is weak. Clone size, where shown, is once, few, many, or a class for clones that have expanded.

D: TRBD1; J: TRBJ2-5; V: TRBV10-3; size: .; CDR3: CAISESTTGVKTQYF; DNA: TGTGCCATCAGTGAGTCGACGACAGGGGTTAAGACCCAGTACTTC
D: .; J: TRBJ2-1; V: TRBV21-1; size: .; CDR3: CASSHLREGVDNEQFF; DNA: TGTGCCAGCAGCCACCTAAGGGAAGGGGTTGACAATGAGCAGTTCTTC
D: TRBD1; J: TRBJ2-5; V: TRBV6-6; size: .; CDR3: CASSYQGAGETQYF; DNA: TGTGCCAGCAGTTACCAGGGGGCGGGAGAGACCCAGTACTTC
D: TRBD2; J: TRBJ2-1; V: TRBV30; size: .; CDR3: CAWSRTSGYNEQFF; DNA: TGTGCCTGGAGTAGGACTAGCGGATACAATGAGCAGTTCTTC
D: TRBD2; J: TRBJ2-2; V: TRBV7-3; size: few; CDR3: CASSPSPSGRRTGELFF; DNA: TGTGCCAGCAGTCCGTCCCCTAGCGGGAGGCGCACCGGGGAGCTGTTTTTT
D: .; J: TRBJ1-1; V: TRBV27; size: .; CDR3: CASSRTHSGIGAEAFF; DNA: TGTGCCAGCAGCCGAACTCACAGTGGTATAGGGGCTGAAGCTTTCTTT
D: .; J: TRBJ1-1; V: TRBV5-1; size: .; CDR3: CASSKEPGRDTEAFF; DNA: TGCGCCAGCAGCAAAGAACCAGGGAGGGACACTGAAGCTTTCTTT
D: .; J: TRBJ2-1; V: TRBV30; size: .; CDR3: CAWSPGYNEQFF; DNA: TGTGCCTGGAGTCCGGGATACAATGAGCAGTTCTTC
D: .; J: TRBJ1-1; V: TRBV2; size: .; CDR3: CASRARGLATEAFF; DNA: TGTGCCAGCAGGGCCAGGGGCCTGGCCACTGAAGCTTTCTTT
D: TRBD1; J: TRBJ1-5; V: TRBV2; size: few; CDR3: CASSTHRGRVHQPQHF; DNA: TGTGCCAGCAGTACCCACAGGGGGCGAGTGCATCAGCCCCAGCATTTT
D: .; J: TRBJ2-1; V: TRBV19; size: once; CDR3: CASSPQRSSYNEQFF; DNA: TGTGCCAGTAGTCCTCAGCGGTCCTCCTACAATGAGCAGTTCTTC
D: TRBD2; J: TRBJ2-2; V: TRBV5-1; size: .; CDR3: CASSWGGANTGELFF; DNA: TGCGCCAGCAGCTGGGGGGGGGCGAACACCGGGGAGCTGTTTTTT
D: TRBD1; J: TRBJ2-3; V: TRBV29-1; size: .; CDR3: CSATGAPTDTQYF; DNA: TGCAGCGCAACAGGGGCCCCCACAGATACGCAGTATTTT
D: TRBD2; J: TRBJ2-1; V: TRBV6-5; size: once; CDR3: CASSSGGGVNEQFF; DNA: TGTGCCAGCAGTTCCGGTGGGGGGGTCAATGAGCAGTTCTTC
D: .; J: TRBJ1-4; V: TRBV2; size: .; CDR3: CASRGATNEKLFF; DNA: TGTGCCAGTCGGGGAGCAACTAATGAAAAACTGTTTTTT
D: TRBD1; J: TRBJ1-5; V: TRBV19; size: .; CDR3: CASSIGPRQGNQPQHF; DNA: TGTGCCAGTAGTATAGGCCCCCGACAGGGTAATCAGCCCCAGCATTTT
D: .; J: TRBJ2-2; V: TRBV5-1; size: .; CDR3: CASSLGGGNTGELFF; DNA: TGCGCCAGCAGCTTGGGGGGCGGAAACACCGGGGAGCTGTTTTTT